These T cell receptor beta chains were read from a single sample in a study of Graves' ophthalmopathy and Graves' hyperthyroidism. Each CDR3 protein is one row after TCRdb ran MiXCR on the multiplex PCR reads. Of about 58,000 distinct CDR3 sequences in the sample, under 55% were seen once. Sequencing input: peripheral blood. Receptor source: an adult woman with Graves' ophthalmopathy. Each CDR3 is given with its conserved first and last residue.

CDR3 protein,V gene,J gene
CSARVRDGNTGELFF,TRBV20-1,TRBJ2-2
CSAPAWAREDEKLFF,TRBV20-1,TRBJ1-4
CANPQGGQETQYF,TRBV7-4,TRBJ2-5
CASSPGGTTFYGYTF,TRBV11-2,TRBJ1-2
CASSLVAVGSYNEQFF,TRBV5-1,TRBJ2-1
CANSSDVGSDNTGELFF,TRBV7-2,TRBJ2-2
CAWNQVNQPQHF,TRBV30,TRBJ1-5
CSARSGLAGTEQYF,TRBV20-1,TRBJ2-7
CATSREREGNEQYF,TRBV15,TRBJ2-3
CASSPLGRPGEQPQHF,TRBV12-3/TRBV12-4,TRBJ1-5
CASSSGTGNNSPLHF,TRBV7-9,TRBJ1-6
CSASTGPMNTEAFF,TRBV20-1,TRBJ1-1
CSVDRQSQNTEAFF,TRBV29-1,TRBJ1-1
CASSSTAFF,TRBV27,TRBJ1-1
CSVGGGGDGYTF,TRBV20-1,TRBJ1-2
CASSIPGESYEQYF,TRBV19,TRBJ2-7
CASSRQGQKLFF,TRBV3-1,TRBJ1-4
CASSPEGDRVGGGKLYF,TRBV5-1,TRBJ1-4
CASRSPRGRVNSYEQYF,TRBV6-5,TRBJ2-7
CASSQGINTEAFF,TRBV3-1,TRBJ1-1
CASSPDRGQETQYF,TRBV7-2,TRBJ2-5
CASSEWLGEKLFF,TRBV2,TRBJ1-4
CASSMTAKNIQYF,TRBV19,TRBJ2-4
CASSEKRGADTQCF,TRBV6-4,TRBJ2-3
CASSQEAGGSYEQYF,TRBV4-2,TRBJ2-7
CASSQDLGQGYEQYF,TRBV4-3,TRBJ2-7
CASTQGTGTGELFF,TRBV5-4,TRBJ2-2